The T cell receptor beta chain described here comes from a study of cytomegalovirus exposure and HLA in healthy donors. The wider study: Drawn from HLA-typed donors, 65 million to 100 million unique TCRs were held in an early data release.

Comments on this clone: No antigen is known for it.

Study-wide findings and caveats: For cytomegalovirus status, the classifier reportedly gave diagnoses with high specificity and sensitivity. Rare sequences made up most TCRs, while some public TCRs were found in many donors.

It was with 60 Vbeta and 13 Jbeta primers that the PCR ran. The method was immunoSEQ multiplex PCR; TCRdb's version includes in-frame clones alone and lacks a portion of them. The data show some 95,000 clones, around 80% seen once. This CDR3 is built from 15 residues. The V gene lost 5 bases and the J gene lost 7 bases, with 18 bases spanning the gap. The germline gives CDR1 MDHEN, CDR2 SYDVKM. V and J are TRBV28 and TRBJ1-5; D is unclear. The TCR originated in a man under 40 in good health and CMV-seronegative. Material: PBMCs. The CDR3 nucleotides are TGTGCCAGCAGTCCCCTAGCCATAAGGTACCAGCCCCAGCATTTT. Amino acids: CASSPLAIRYQPQHF. Full variable domain (remainder filled in from reference TRBV28 and TRBJ1-5): DVKVTQSSRYLVKRTGEKVFLECVQDMDHENMFWYRQDPGLGLRLIYFSYDVKMKEKGDIPEGYSVSREKKERFSLILESASTNQTSMYLCASSPLAIRYQPQHFGDGTRLSIL.